The rows below give T cell receptor beta chains drawn from one sample of a study of shared clonotypes between healthy human individuals. Only in-frame clones appear in the TCRdb table, and some are missing; sequencing was by immunoSEQ multiplex PCR. The data contain around 2.5 million clones, 90% to 95% of them seen just once; the ten biggest clones take up about 0.38%. Sequencing input: naive CD4+ T cells from PBMCs. Source of these receptors: a man younger than 35 in good health. Some clones in this sample may be carry-over from other donors' samples. CDR3s include the opening cysteine and the closing phenylalanine or tryptophan. A D gene is named only where the DNA matches it firmly. Size is omitted from some rows. Given values are once, few, many or a class for expanded clones.

clone_size,cdr3_length,v_call,d_call,j_call,cdr3_aa,cdr3_nt
.,14,TRBV6-5,TRBD1,TRBJ2-7,CASRTGQGSYEQYF,TGTGCCAGCAGAACGGGACAGGGGTCCTACGAGCAGTACTTC
.,16,TRBV5-1,TRBD1,TRBJ1-4,CASSLSPGQGGEKLFF,TGCGCCAGCAGCTTGTCCCCTGGACAGGGTGGTGAAAAACTGTTTTTT
.,15,TRBV5-1,.,TRBJ1-1,CASSTDGGADTEAFF,TGCGCCAGCAGCACGGACGGAGGGGCCGACACTGAAGCTTTCTTT
.,14,TRBV7-9,TRBD1,TRBJ2-7,CASSPRQGPYEQYF,TGTGCCAGCAGCCCCCGACAGGGCCCCTACGAGCAGTACTTC
.,15,TRBV28,.,TRBJ2-1,CASSPNAKTYNEQFF,TGTGCCAGCAGTCCCAATGCCAAGACCTACAATGAGCAGTTCTTC
.,14,TRBV6-4,.,TRBJ2-2,CASSYRFNTGELFF,TGTGCCAGCAGTTACAGGTTTAACACCGGGGAGCTGTTTTTT
.,11,TRBV6-5,.,TRBJ2-1,CASRGYNEQFF,TGTGCCAGCAGGGGGTACAATGAGCAGTTCTTC
.,15,TRBV6-5,TRBD2,TRBJ2-1,CASSTTSGSFNEQFF,TGTGCCAGCAGCACGACTAGCGGGAGTTTCAATGAGCAGTTCTTC
.,15,TRBV9,.,TRBJ2-7,CASSVGGGTSYEQYF,TGTGCCAGCAGCGTAGGGGGCGGGACATCCTACGAGCAGTACTTC
.,15,TRBV7-9,.,TRBJ1-4,CASSLGRQPSEKLFF,TGTGCCAGCAGCTTAGGTCGACAGCCGAGTGAAAAACTGTTTTTT
.,17,TRBV5-1,.,TRBJ2-5,CASSLSIWARGQETQYF,TGCGCCAGCAGCTTGAGTATATGGGCCAGGGGACAAGAGACCCAGTACTTC
few,14,TRBV4-2,.,TRBJ1-5,CASSQDLEQGRRHF,TGTGCCAGCAGCCAAGACCTTGAACAGGGTCGCAGGCATTTT
.,17,TRBV28,.,TRBJ1-5,CASSYQQGWGRTQPQHF,TGTGCCAGCAGTTACCAACAGGGTTGGGGGCGGACTCAGCCCCAGCATTTT
.,13,TRBV11-2,TRBD2,TRBJ2-5,CASTGSGRETQYF,TGTGCCAGCACGGGGAGCGGGAGGGAGACCCAGTACTTC
.,14,TRBV29-1,TRBD1,TRBJ2-5,CSASGTGSVETQYF,TGCAGCGCCTCCGGGACAGGGTCGGTAGAGACCCAGTACTTC
.,19,TRBV5-1,TRBD2,TRBJ2-1,CASSLVTSGRASSYNEQFF,TGCGCCAGCAGCTTGGTAACTAGCGGGAGGGCGAGCTCCTACAATGAGCAGTTCTTC
.,14,TRBV25-1,.,TRBJ1-3,CASSESGSGNTIYF,TGTGCCAGCAGTGAATCTGGCTCTGGAAACACCATATATTTT
.,17,TRBV4-1,TRBD2,TRBJ2-5,CASSQDTTSGAQETQYF,TGCGCCAGCAGCCAAGATACGACTAGCGGGGCCCAAGAGACCCAGTACTTC
.,11,TRBV2,.,TRBJ1-2,CASNLGGGYTF,TGTGCCAGCAATCTGGGGGGCGGCTACACCTTC
.,16,TRBV7-6,TRBD1,TRBJ2-2,CASSPRQGANTGELFF,TGTGCCAGCAGCCCCCGACAGGGGGCGAACACCGGGGAGCTGTTTTTT
.,13,TRBV6-5,.,TRBJ1-1,CASSYSIEGLAFF,TGTGCCAGCAGTTACTCGATTGAGGGGTTAGCTTTCTTT
.,14,TRBV28,TRBD2,TRBJ2-7,CASSWSGSGYEQYF,TGTGCCAGCAGTTGGAGCGGGAGTGGCTACGAGCAGTACTTC
few,13,TRBV11-3,.,TRBJ1-1,CASSLGQNTEAFF,TGTGCCAGCAGCTTAGGCCAGAACACTGAAGCTTTCTTT
.,13,TRBV27,.,TRBJ1-1,CASSLRGRGEAFF,TGTGCCAGCAGTTTACGGGGGCGAGGAGAAGCTTTCTTT
.,15,TRBV7-2,TRBD2,TRBJ2-1,CASSPRLAGYNEQFF,TGTGCCAGCAGCCCCCGACTAGCGGGTTACAATGAGCAGTTCTTC
.,13,TRBV14,.,TRBJ1-5,CASSKSGNQPQHF,TGTGCCAGCAGCAAGTCTGGCAATCAGCCCCAGCATTTT
few,17,TRBV5-1,TRBD2,TRBJ2-3,CASSLAAGLAGGDTQYF,TGCGCCAGCAGCTTGGCCGCGGGACTAGCGGGAGGAGATACGCAGTATTTT
.,13,TRBV6-6,.,TRBJ1-6,CASSSTINSPLHF,TGTGCCAGCAGTAGTACAATTAATTCACCCCTCCACTTT
.,11,TRBV19,.,TRBJ1-2,CASNQAGGYTF,TGTGCCAGTAATCAGGCGGGCGGCTACACCTTC
.,17,TRBV18,TRBD1,TRBJ1-3,CASSRTGGLASGNTIYF,TGTGCCAGCTCACGGACAGGGGGCCTAGCATCTGGAAACACCATATATTTT
.,14,TRBV9,.,TRBJ1-3,CASNAGNPGNTIYF,TGTGCCAGCAATGCAGGGAACCCTGGAAACACCATATATTTT
.,15,TRBV6-5,.,TRBJ2-7,CASSLQASSSYEQYF,TGTGCCAGCAGTTTGCAGGCTTCTAGCTCCTACGAGCAGTACTTC
.,17,TRBV7-9,TRBD2,TRBJ2-1,CASSLAGLAGGPLGPLF,TGTGCCAGCAGCTTAGCAGGTCTAGCGGGAGGGCCTTTGGGGCCCCTCTTC
.,15,TRBV19,TRBD1,TRBJ2-1,CASSTGQGYYNEQFF,TGTGCCAGTAGTACTGGACAGGGGTATTACAATGAGCAGTTCTTC
.,16,TRBV5-6,.,TRBJ2-7,CASSGSYEGETYEQYF,TGTGCCAGCAGCGGTTCGTATGAGGGGGAAACTTACGAGCAGTACTTC
.,16,TRBV5-6,TRBD2,TRBJ2-1,CASSLTTSGSYNEQFF,TGTGCCAGCAGCTTGACCACTAGCGGGAGTTACAATGAGCAGTTCTTC
.,16,TRBV4-1,.,TRBJ1-6,CASSQGVVGTASPLHF,TGCGCCAGCAGCCAAGGGGTCGTGGGGACGGCTTCACCCCTCCACTTT